What follows is one TCR beta chain and its context. Its target is unknown. The J segment lost 4 bases and the V segment lost 2 bases, leaving 9 bases of the junction unmatched. The CDR3 has 17 residues. Looked up from germline, CDR1 is SGHRS and CDR2 is YFSETQ. The TCR beta libraries were generated through quantitative 5'-RACE incorporating molecular barcodes. A single record per CDR3 protein comes from TCRdb applying MiXCR to the 5' RACE reads. Of about 140,000 distinct CDR3 sequences in the sample, around 7.9% are singletons; the top ten hold around 12%. This specimen belongs to a study of CD8 T cells in ankylosing spondylitis. The study, taken as a whole, reports: There was reportedly significant enrichment of clones that were disease-linked in matched ankylosing spondylitis synovial fluid.

The chain has TRBV5-1 and TRBJ2-1, with 10 bases aligning to TRBD1. This TCR was sampled from a female donor with ankylosing spondylitis or in good health (not recorded which). The sample taken for sequencing was blood, either unsorted or a sorted T cell fraction (not recorded which). CDR3 protein: CASSLGDRGILYNEQFF. Written as DNA, the CDR3 is TGCGCCAGCAGCTTAGGGGACAGGGGAATTCTTTACAATGAGCAGTTCTTC.